The clone carrying this T cell receptor beta chain was counted at least ten times. This sample stems from a study of T-cell reconstitution after alpha-beta-depleted transplantation in children. The V gene end was trimmed by 5 bases and the J gene end by 8 bases; junction bases not matched to a gene: 9. There are 16 residues in the CDR3. The TCRbeta library incorporated unique molecular identifiers. TCRdb reprocessed the PCR reads with MiXCR, giving one entry per CDR3 protein. The table lists hundreds of thousands of distinct CDR3 sequences, more than 10% of them singletons. Sequencing was performed on PBMCs from the stem cell graft donor, taken from the stem cell graft. The receptor was derived from a human donor who donated a stem cell graft to a child with acute lymphoblastic leukemia. The gene calls are TRBV12-3 or TRBV12-4 and TRBJ1-6; 10 bases match TRBD1. Here the CDR3 DNA reads TGTGCCAGCAGTGGGGACAGGGGATGGGATGATTCACCCCTCCACTTT. Amino acids: CASSGDRGWDDSPLHF.